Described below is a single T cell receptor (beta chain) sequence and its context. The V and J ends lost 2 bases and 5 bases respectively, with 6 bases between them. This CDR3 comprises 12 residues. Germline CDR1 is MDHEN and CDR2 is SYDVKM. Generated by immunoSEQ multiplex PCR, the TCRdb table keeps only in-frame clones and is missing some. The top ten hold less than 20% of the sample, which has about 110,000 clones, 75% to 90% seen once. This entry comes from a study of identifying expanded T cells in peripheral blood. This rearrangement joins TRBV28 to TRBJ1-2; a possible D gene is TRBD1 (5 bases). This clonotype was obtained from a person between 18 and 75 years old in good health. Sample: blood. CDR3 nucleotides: TGTGCCAGCAGTTTAGCAGGGTATGGCTACACCTTC. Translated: CASSLAGYGYTF.